This T cell receptor (beta chain) was sequenced during a study of blood T cell repertoires in COVID-19. Across the study: The United States, Italy and Spain provided the acute and convalescent COVID-19 samples. Sources were T cells, B-cell-depleted T cells, or PBMCs; the material itself was cDNA or gDNA.

The CDR3 totals 13 residues. V was pared by 0 bases and J by 8 bases, with 3 bases of the junction left unmatched. Per the germline V gene, CDR1 is GTSNPN and CDR2 is SVGIG (reference sequence). This clone was seen more than once but under ten times. Sequenced by immunoSEQ multiplex PCR; TCRdb stores in-frame clones only, minus some. This repertoire shows some 99,000 clones, roughly 80% found once; its top ten account for approximately 12%. The receptor comes from a woman of 80 years or more with acute or convalescent COVID-19. Sequenced: peripheral blood. V is TRBV30 and J is TRBJ1-2; 10 nucleotides line up with TRBD1. CDR3 loop: CAWSVDRGPGYTF. DNA of the CDR3: TGTGCCTGGAGTGTAGACAGGGGGCCAGGCTACACCTTC.